Here is one T cell receptor beta chain with its context. Random-hexamer reverse transcription was applied to roughly 0.5 to 1 ug RNA. TCRdb itself ran the immunoSEQ multiplex PCR reads through MiXCR, one entry per CDR3 protein. The data show 250,000 to 300,000 distinct CDR3 sequences, 70% to 90% seen once. This sample is drawn from a study of CD8 T cells in Susac syndrome. Germline V gene data show CDR1 as LNHDA and CDR2 as SQIVND (reference sequence). The CDR3 loop spans 14 amino acids. V lost 6 bases and J lost 5, with 14 bases in between. High-throughput TCR beta sequencing covered peripheral CD8+ and CD4+ T cells. Negative isolation yielded CD4+ and CD8+ T cells, and FACS enriched TEMRA cells.

The rearrangement joins TRBV19 to TRBJ2-1, with D perhaps being TRBD1 or TRBD2 (5 bases each). The origin of this receptor is a human donor with multiple sclerosis. The sequencing sample was made of CD8+ T cells from PBMCs. The DNA for the CDR3 is TGTGCCAGTAGCTATGGGGGACCCCACAATGAGCAGTTCTTC. Translating gives CASSYGGPHNEQFF.